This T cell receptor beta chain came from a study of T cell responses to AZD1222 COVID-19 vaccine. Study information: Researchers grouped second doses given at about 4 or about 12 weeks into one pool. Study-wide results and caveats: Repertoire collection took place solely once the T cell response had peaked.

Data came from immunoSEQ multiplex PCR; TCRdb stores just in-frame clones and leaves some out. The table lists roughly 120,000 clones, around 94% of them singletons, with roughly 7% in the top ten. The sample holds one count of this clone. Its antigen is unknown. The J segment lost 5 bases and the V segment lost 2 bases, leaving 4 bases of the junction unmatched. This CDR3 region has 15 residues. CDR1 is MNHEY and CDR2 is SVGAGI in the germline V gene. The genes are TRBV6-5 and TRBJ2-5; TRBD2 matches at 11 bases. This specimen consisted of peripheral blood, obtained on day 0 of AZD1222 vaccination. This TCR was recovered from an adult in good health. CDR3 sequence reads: CASSYVSGRAETQYF. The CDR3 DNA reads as TGTGCCAGCAGTTACGTTAGCGGGAGGGCGGAGACCCAGTACTTC.